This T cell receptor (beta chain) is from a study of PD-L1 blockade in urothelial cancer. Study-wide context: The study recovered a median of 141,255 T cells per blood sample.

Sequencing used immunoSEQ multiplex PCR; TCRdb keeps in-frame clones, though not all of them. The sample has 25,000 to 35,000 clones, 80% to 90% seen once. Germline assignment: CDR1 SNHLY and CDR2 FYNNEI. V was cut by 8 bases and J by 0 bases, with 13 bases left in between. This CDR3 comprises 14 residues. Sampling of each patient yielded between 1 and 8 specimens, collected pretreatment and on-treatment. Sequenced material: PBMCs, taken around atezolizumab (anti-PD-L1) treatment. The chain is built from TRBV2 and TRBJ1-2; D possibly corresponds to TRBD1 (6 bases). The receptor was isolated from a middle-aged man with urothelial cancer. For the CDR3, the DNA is TGTGCCAGCCGGACAGCCCTGACTAACTATGGCTACACCTTC. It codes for CASRTALTNYGYTF.